This passage covers 30 T cell receptor beta chains from one sample sequenced in a study of CD8 T cells in ankylosing spondylitis. TCRdb re-called the 5' RACE reads through MiXCR, storing one row per CDR3 protein. The table lists approximately 100,000 distinct CDR3 sequences, nearly 25% of them singletons. Sequences were obtained from synovial fluid, either unsorted or a sorted T cell fraction (not recorded which). These receptors were taken from a male donor with ankylosing spondylitis.

In its sample, this clonotype was seen many times. The J gene is TRBJ2-3, the V gene TRBV24-1; a possible D gene is TRBD2 (5 bases). Trimming left V 5 bases short and J 4 bases short, with 9 bases between. CDR3 length: 13 amino acids. The germline CDR1 and CDR2 sequences are KGHDR and SFDVKD. CDR3 residues: CATSVERADTQYF. The CDR3 region has the DNA TGTGCCACCAGTGTCGAGAGGGCAGATACGCAGTATTTT.

V and J are TRBV10-1 and TRBJ2-7; the D gene is possibly TRBD2 (5 bases). Per the germline V gene, CDR1 is WNHNN and CDR2 is SYGVQD (reference sequence). The CDR3 has 14 amino acids. Trimming stripped 3 bases from V and 6 bases from J, with 15 bases between. This chain's CDR3 is CASSEKIEGTEQYV. CDR3 coding DNA: TGCGCCAGCAGTGAAAAGATTGAGGGTACCGAGCAGTACGTC.

This sequence joins TRBV10-3 and TRBJ1-6; 9 nucleotides match TRBD1. This CDR3 has 16 residues. V gave up 6 bases and J gave up 1 base; unmatched junction bases: 4. Per the germline V gene, CDR1 is ENHRY and CDR2 is SYGVKD. CDR3 nucleotide sequence: TGTGCCATCAGGGGGGACAGGGTGTCCTATAATTCACCCCTCCACTTT. Its protein product is CAIRGDRVSYNSPLHF.

The chain recombines TRBV7-9 with TRBJ2-7; D is possibly TRBD1 (7 bases). The V end was cut by 5 bases, the J end by 6 bases, with 11 bases between. Germline V gene data show CDR1 as SEHNR and CDR2 as FQNEAQ (reference sequence). The CDR3 extends over 12 amino acids. The CDR3 protein is CASSPQGGEQYF. The CDR3 DNA reads as TGTGCCAGCAGCCCGCAGGGGGGCGAGCAGTACTTC.

The rearrangement joins TRBV14 to TRBJ2-1; D remains unclear. The CDR3 contains 15 residues. Trimming cost V 4 bases and J 2 bases, with 12 bases left between them. The germline CDR1 and CDR2 sequences are SGHDN and FVKESK. The CDR3 region has the DNA TGTGCCAGCAGCCCCCCAGGCGCGACCTACAATGAGCAGTTCTTC. It translates to CASSPPGATYNEQFF.

The DNA for the CDR3 is TGTGCCAGCAGTTTAATGGGGGGGGAGACCCAGTACTTC. This encodes CASSLMGGETQYF. The genes are TRBV27 and TRBJ2-5, with 7 bases fitting TRBD2. Germline V gene data show CDR1 as MNHEY and CDR2 as SMNVEV (reference sequence). Trimming removed 2 bases from V and 5 bases from J; junction bases left unmatched: 2. This CDR3 region has 13 residues.

A remark on this clonotype: At one end the junction does not follow the germline gene, possibly because of a read error. V usage is TRBV11-2 and J usage is TRBJ1-4, with D unresolved. Germline CDR1 is SGHAT and CDR2 is FQNNGV. The CDR3 totals 13 residues. CDR3 sequence (DNA): TGTGCCAGCACCGAGCCCCCTAACGAAAAACTGTTTTTT. Translated: CASTEPPNEKLFF.

This clonotype was seen a handful of times. This chain connects TRBV27 to TRBJ2-7, with 9 bases matching TRBD1. Germline values: CDR1 MNHEY, CDR2 SMNVEV (reference sequence). This CDR3 spans 14 amino acids. Losses at the gene ends were 0 bases for V and 6 bases for J; bases not matched to a gene: 3. In nucleotides, the CDR3 is TGTGCCAGCAGTTTATCTCGACAGGGGGGCGAGCAGTACTTC. Encoded protein: CASSLSRQGGEQYF.

J is TRBJ1-1 and V is TRBV10-3; D is ambiguous. The V gene lost 10 bases and the J gene lost 3 bases, with 15 bases spanning the gap. Per the germline V gene, CDR1 is ENHRY and CDR2 is SYGVKD. The CDR3 has 13 residues. The CDR3 sequence is CATVPRKYTEAFF. CDR3 in DNA: TGTGCCACCGTCCCTAGAAAATACACTGAAGCTTTCTTT.

The chain joins TRBV11-1 to TRBJ2-6, with unresolved D. CDR1 and CDR2 from the germline V gene are SGHAT and FQDESV (reference sequence). V shed 5 bases and J shed 0 bases, with 17 bases lying between them. This CDR3 contains 18 residues. The CDR3 bases are TGTGCCAGCAGCCCTACCTTTTCATACAACTCTGGGGCCAACGTCCTGACTTTC. This encodes CASSPTFSYNSGANVLTF.

V gene TRBV12-3 or TRBV12-4 combines with J gene TRBJ2-7; perhaps TRBD1 as D (5 bases). V dropped 7 bases and J dropped 0 bases, with 13 bases sitting between them. The CDR3 sequence is 14 residues long. The CDR3 here is CASTLLGVSYEQYF. CDR3 bases: TGTGCCAGCACCCTGTTAGGGGTCTCCTACGAGCAGTACTTC.

This clonotype appeared many times. The chain recombines TRBV28 with TRBJ2-7; 10 bases align to TRBD2. Germline assignment: CDR1 MDHEN and CDR2 SYDVKM. The CDR3 has 15 amino acids. Losses at the gene ends were 2 bases for V and 2 bases for J; bases not matched to a gene: 3. CDR3 protein: CASSLRLAGAYEQYF. The CDR3 bases are TGTGCCAGCAGTTTACGACTAGCGGGTGCCTACGAGCAGTACTTC. The full variable domain, rest sourced from reference TRBV28 and TRBJ2-7, is DVKVTQSSRYLVKRTGEKVFLECVQDMDHENMFWYRQDPGLGLRLIYFSYDVKMKEKGDIPEGYSVSREKKERFSLILESASTNQTSMYLCASSLRLAGAYEQYFGPGTRLTVT.

This clonotype was counted at least ten times. V usage is TRBV7-2 and J usage is TRBJ2-1; TRBD2 is a possible D gene (6 bases). V was pared by 2 bases and J by 6 bases, with 14 bases between. The CDR3 has 15 amino acids. Germline-derived CDR1 and CDR2 are SGHTA and FQGNSA. CDR3 loop: CASSLNLGRSNEQFF. CDR3 in DNA: TGTGCCAGCAGCTTAAATCTAGGGAGGAGCAATGAGCAGTTCTTC.

The sample holds a few counts of this clonotype. The chain recombines TRBV7-2 with TRBJ1-6; D perhaps matches TRBD1 (6 bases). The CDR3 extends over 15 amino acids. V lost 2 bases and J lost 8, with 13 bases in between. CDR1 SGHTA and CDR2 FQGNSA come from the germline V gene. CDR3 DNA sequence: TGTGCCAGCAGCTTAACAGGGAATGGTGATTCACCCCTCCACTTT. Protein sequence: CASSLTGNGDSPLHF.

The sample holds many counts of this clonotype. The gene calls are TRBV7-2 and TRBJ2-3; 10 positions match TRBD2. Germline V gene lookup returns CDR1 SGHTA and CDR2 FQGNSA. The CDR3 is 17 residues long. Unmatched junction bases numbered 12, after V lost 6 bases and J lost 3 bases. CDR3 sequence: CASRSNGLAGATDTQYF. CDR3 DNA sequence: TGTGCCAGCAGATCCAATGGGCTAGCGGGAGCTACAGATACGCAGTATTTT.

This clonotype was observed at least ten times. V is TRBV6-1 and J is TRBJ2-4; 7 bases match TRBD1. With V trimmed by 2 bases and J by 4 bases, 5 bases remained unmatched. CDR1 MNHNS and CDR2 SASEGT come from the germline V gene. The length of the CDR3 is 15 residues. The CDR3 DNA reads as TGTGCCAGCAGTGAATCCCGGGACAGAAAAAACATTCAGTACTTC. It encodes CASSESRDRKNIQYF.

This clonotype has ten or more counts. The chain employs TRBV9 and TRBJ2-7; D unclear. V was clipped by 1 base and J by 2 bases, with 7 bases between them. This CDR3 is built from 13 residues. In germline, CDR1 is SGDLS, CDR2 YYNGEE. The CDR3 protein is CASSVNSAYEQYF. CDR3 nucleotides: TGTGCCAGCAGCGTAAACTCAGCCTACGAGCAGTACTTC.

There are a few counts of this clonotype. J is TRBJ2-5 and V is TRBV10-3, with D perhaps TRBD1 (5 bases). Germline V CDR1 and CDR2: ENHRY, SYGVKD. The V gene lost 5 bases and the J gene lost 3 bases, with 10 bases spanning the gap. CDR3 length equals 13 residues. CDR3 sequence reads: CAISPREEETQYF. DNA for the CDR3: TGTGCCATCAGTCCCAGGGAAGAAGAGACCCAGTACTTC.

This clonotype was recorded a few times. The chain employs TRBV5-1 and TRBJ2-1; 7 bases map to TRBD2. Losses at the gene ends were 4 bases for V and 5 bases for J; bases not matched to a gene: 6. The germline V gene encodes CDR1 SGHRS and CDR2 YFSETQ. CDR3 length equals 14 residues. Written as DNA, the CDR3 is TGCGCCAGCAGCATTAGCGGGCTCGACAATGAGCAGTTCTTC. Its protein product is CASSISGLDNEQFF.

As regards this clonotype: This sequence may be a read error, since a much larger clone differs from it by one base. This chain uses TRBV20-1 with TRBJ2-1; 10 nucleotides match TRBD2. CDR3 length: 17 amino acids. CDR1 DFQATT and CDR2 SNEGSKA come from the germline V gene (reference sequence). DNA for the CDR3: TGCTGTCCGGCCCAAGTGGCTAGCGGGAGACGATTGAATGAGCAGTTCTTC. Protein sequence: CCPAQVASGRRLNEQFF.

The table lists this clonotype with a few counts. The J gene is TRBJ2-7, the V gene TRBV20-1; 7 bases are a match to TRBD1. CDR1 DFQATT and CDR2 SNEGSKA come from the germline V gene (reference sequence). V shed 6 bases, J shed 3 bases, and the junction held 14 bases outside the gene matches. CDR3 length: 15 residues. CDR3 sequence: CSAYQRQGYDYEQYF. The CDR3 bases are TGCAGTGCCTACCAAAGACAGGGCTACGACTACGAGCAGTACTTC.

This clonotype is deemed medium-sized. The J gene is TRBJ2-7, the V gene TRBV4-1; perhaps D is TRBD1 or TRBD2 (5 bases each). The CDR3 runs to 13 residues. The V end lost 0 bases, the J end lost 4 bases, and 7 bases lay between the germline ends. Germline CDR1 MGHRA, CDR2 YSYEKL. The CDR3 loop is CASSQDWGYEQYV. In DNA form, the CDR3 reads TGCGCCAGCAGCCAAGATTGGGGGTACGAGCAGTACGTC.

This clonotype was observed a single time. Germline is not matched at one junction end, which may reflect a read error. The rearrangement joins TRBV7-8 to TRBJ2-3; D unclear. The CDR3 totals 12 residues. From germline, CDR1 is SGHVS and CDR2 FQNEAQ. The CDR3 nucleotides are TGTGCCAGCAGATTAGATGTAGATACGCAGTATTTT. Its protein product is CASRLDVDTQYF.

This clonotype came up a few times. V and J are TRBV12-3 or TRBV12-4 and TRBJ2-5; D possibly matches TRBD1 or TRBD2 (5 bases each). CDR3 length: 14 residues. The V end lost 4 bases, the J end lost 4 bases, and 13 bases lay between the germline ends. The CDR3 DNA is TGTGCCAGCAGTTCCGGGACCTCGGGAGAGACCCAGTACTTC. Residues: CASSSGTSGETQYF.

A few counts support this clonotype. The chain joins TRBV9 to TRBJ2-1; 8 bases fit TRBD1. Germline assignment: CDR1 SGDLS and CDR2 YYNGEE. There are 12 residues in the CDR3. The ends lost 3 bases at V and 7 bases at J; junction bases unmatched: 0. The chain's CDR3 is CASSDRGNEQFF. In nucleotides, the CDR3 is TGTGCCAGCAGCGACAGGGGGAATGAGCAGTTCTTC.

The chain is built from TRBV15 and TRBJ1-1; the D is unclear. V gave up 3 bases and J gave up 4 bases, with 15 bases separating them. Germline loops: CDR1 LNHNV, CDR2 YYDKDF (reference sequence). CDR3 size: 15 residues. The chain's CDR3 is CATSRARMVSTEAFF. For the CDR3, the DNA is TGTGCCACCAGCAGGGCCAGGATGGTCAGCACTGAAGCTTTCTTT.

V and J are TRBV6-2 or TRBV6-3 and TRBJ2-7, with D possibly matching TRBD2 (6 bases). This CDR3 comprises 14 residues. The V end was cut by 2 bases, the J end by 4 bases, with 12 bases between. Germline V CDR1 and CDR2: MNHEY, SVGEGT. The CDR3 DNA is TGTGCCAGCAGTTACCGGGGACTCATGTACGAGCAGTACTTC. This encodes CASSYRGLMYEQYF.

Only one count was recorded for this clonotype. V is TRBV2 and J is TRBJ2-1; possibly TRBD2 for D (5 bases). V was clipped by 4 bases and J by 7 bases, with 17 bases between them. CDR1 and CDR2 (germline): SNHLY, FYNNEI. The CDR3 sequence is 15 residues long. The CDR3 nucleotides read TGTGCCAGCAGTGGAGACTACCAGTTTGGGAATGAGCAGTTCTTC. Encoded protein: CASSGDYQFGNEQFF.

This clonotype occurred many times. This chain uses TRBV3-1 with TRBJ2-3; the match to TRBD2 covers 10 bases. The V and J ends lost 0 bases and 5 bases, in that order; junction bases with no gene match: 8. The V gene's germline CDR1 is LGHDT and CDR2 YNNKEL (reference sequence). This CDR3 contains 17 residues. As DNA, the CDR3 is TGTGCCAGCAGCCAAGAACCTAGCGGGAGTGGGATAGATACGCAGTATTTT. It specifies CASSQEPSGSGIDTQYF.

Only a few counts were recorded for this clonotype. The chain couples TRBV14 to TRBJ2-1; 7 nucleotides match TRBD1. The CDR3 length is 15 residues. The V gene's germline CDR1 is SGHDN and CDR2 FVKESK. V lost 6 bases and J lost 2; bases outside the gene matches: 7. The CDR3 loop reads CASRPRQGAYNEQFF. CDR3 nucleotides: TGTGCCAGCAGACCCCGACAGGGTGCCTACAATGAGCAGTTCTTC.